This T cell receptor beta chain was captured by sequencing in a study of cytomegalovirus exposure and HLA in healthy donors. Regarding the study as a whole: Judged likely to be a sequencing artifact was a cluster of highly shared sequence variants. Owing to their indistinguishability, certain V segments, notably TRBV6-2 and TRBV6-3, were excluded.

PCR amplification relied on 60 Vbeta primers (plus 13 Jbeta primers). The authors' processing: Some 12 million shared chains were among the approximately 87 million unique TCR beta chains that a later analysis counted. Sequenced by immunoSEQ multiplex PCR; TCRdb stores in-frame clones only, minus some. V, J and clone size are taken as reported in that table, and D and trimming were inferred from the DNA itself. This table has about 71,000 clones, roughly two thirds appearing once. On this clone itself: Its antigen remains unidentified.

The CDR3 spans 16 residues. The ends lost 5 bases at V and 4 bases at J; junction bases unmatched: 11. Germline assignment: CDR1 MNHEY and CDR2 SMNVEV (reference sequence). V gene TRBV27 combines with J gene TRBJ1-3, with 7 bases that match TRBD1. The sample comprised PBMCs. The source of this sequence is a man aged 40-55 years in good health and CMV-seropositive. The DNA for the CDR3 is TGTGCCAGCAGTCCCTCGACAGGGCCCCCAGGAAACACCATATATTTT. Translation gives CASSPSTGPPGNTIYF.